Each of the 27 T cell receptor beta chains below was sequenced from the same sample in a study of vaccination and CD4 T cells after COVID-19. The treatment: approximately 11-day PBMC culture with coronavirus spike peptide pools or control peptides (ViraFEST assay). The assay that was used to sequence DNA from cultured CD4+ T cells was the Oncomine TCR Beta short-read assay. From the PCR reads, TCRdb called clonotypes with MiXCR, one entry per CDR3 protein. Among about 8,500 distinct CDR3 sequences listed, about 50% were seen once. No cognate antigen is known for these TCRs. Sequenced: CD4+ T cells from blood, cultured in vitro. The origin of the receptors is a human donor who had recovered from COVID-19.

V and J are TRBV6-2 or TRBV6-3 and TRBJ1-1; D unresolved. CDR1 is MNHEY and CDR2 is SVGEGT in the germline V gene. V was pared by 6 bases and J by 1 base, with 12 bases between. This CDR3 spans 14 amino acids. The chain's CDR3 is CASSLADWNTEAFF. CDR3 nucleotide sequence: TGTGCCAGCAGCCTGGCCGATTGGAACACTGAAGCTTTCTTT.

This clonotype was seen a single time. V usage is TRBV7-2 and J usage is TRBJ1-2; no definite D call. Germline lookup yields CDR1 SGHTA and CDR2 FQGNSA. The germline V and J ends were trimmed by 1 base and 0 bases, with 6 bases remaining between them. The CDR3 extends over 14 amino acids. This CDR3 reads CASSLVTTNYGYTF. The CDR3 DNA sequence: TGTGCCAGCAGCTTAGTAACAACTAACTATGGCTACACCTTC.

The genes are TRBV5-5 and TRBJ1-6; 7 positions agree with TRBD1. The CDR3 is made up of 15 amino acids. Germline CDR1 reads SGHKS; CDR2 reads YYEKEE (reference sequence). The trim removed 5 bases at V and 5 bases at J, leaving 7 bases unmatched. CDR3 sequence reads: CASRPGQVNNSPLHF. DNA for the CDR3: TGTGCCAGCAGGCCTGGACAGGTCAATAATTCACCCCTCCACTTT. Looking up the rest from reference TRBV5-5 and TRBJ1-6 gives the full variable domain: DAGVTQSPTHLIKTRGQQVTLRCSPISGHKSVSWYQQVLGQGPQFIFQYYEKEERGRGNFPDRFSARQFPNYSSELNVNALLLGDSALYLCASRPGQVNNSPLHFGNGTRLTVT.

By sample share, this clonotype is medium-sized. This sequence joins TRBV20-1 and TRBJ2-1; maybe TRBD2 (5 bases). The CDR3 covers 14 residues. The V gene lost 6 bases and the J gene lost 7 bases, with 19 bases spanning the gap. The germline V gene has CDR1 DFQATT and CDR2 SNEGSKA (reference sequence). CDR3 sequence (DNA): TGCAGTGCCTGGATCGGGGTCAGTTCAAATGAGCAGTTCTTC. It is translated as CSAWIGVSSNEQFF.

The J gene is TRBJ2-2, the V gene TRBV27; D may be TRBD2 (5 bases). The CDR3 totals 16 residues. The V and J ends lost 1 base and 5 bases respectively, with 14 bases between them. Germline lookup yields CDR1 MNHEY and CDR2 SMNVEV (reference sequence). Here the CDR3 DNA reads TGTGCCAGCAGTTTATTAGGGAGAAGGGAAACCGGGGAGCTGTTTTTT. Translated, it gives CASSLLGRRETGELFF.

This clonotype has only one observation. The V call is TRBV19, the J call TRBJ1-3; TRBD1 is a possible D gene (6 bases). Germline CDR1 and CDR2: LNHDA and SQIVND (reference sequence). V was pared by 6 bases and J by 8 bases, with 17 bases between. The CDR3 spans 14 residues. The DNA for the CDR3 is TGTGCCAGTAGACAGGGACTCCCCGGTGACACCATATATTTT. It encodes CASRQGLPGDTIYF.

This chain uses TRBV5-1 with TRBJ2-1, with TRBD2 matching over 8 bases. Germline V gene lookup returns CDR1 SGHRS and CDR2 YFSETQ. V was pared by 0 bases and J by 4 bases, with 18 bases of the junction left unmatched. The CDR3 is made up of 20 amino acids. The CDR3 loop is CASSLALPRLSSGRYNEQFF. DNA for the CDR3: TGCGCCAGCAGCTTGGCCCTTCCCAGGTTATCTAGCGGGCGTTACAATGAGCAGTTCTTC. Together with reference TRBV5-1 and TRBJ2-1, the CDR3 gives the full variable domain: KAGVTQTPRYLIKTRGQQVTLSCSPISGHRSVSWYQQTPGQGLQFLFEYFSETQRNKGNFPGRFSGRQFSNSRSEMNVSTLELGDSALYLCASSLALPRLSSGRYNEQFFGPGTRLTVL.

There are a few counts of this clonotype. The chain recombines TRBV6-1 with TRBJ2-5, with a tentative D call TRBD2 (6 bases). V lost 5 bases and J 2 bases, leaving 6 bases between the germline ends. In germline, CDR1 is MNHNS, CDR2 SASEGT. The CDR3 runs 12 residues. The CDR3 region is CASSRGQETQYF. The CDR3 nucleotides read TGTGCCAGCAGTCGGGGGCAAGAGACCCAGTACTTC.

Only a few counts were recorded for this clonotype. The chain couples TRBV6-2 or TRBV6-3 to TRBJ2-5, with 11 bases matching TRBD2. V trimming: 2 bases; J trimming: 3 bases; junction bases outside the gene matches: 8. CDR3 size: 17 residues. The germline V gene has CDR1 MNHEY and CDR2 SVGEGT. This chain's CDR3 is CASSYPSGRFDKETQYF. Written as DNA, the CDR3 is TGTGCCAGCAGTTACCCTAGCGGGAGGTTCGATAAAGAGACCCAGTACTTC.

The table lists this clonotype with a few counts. This chain uses TRBV4-2 with TRBJ2-7; no reliable D call. The length of the CDR3 is 14 residues. V lost 1 base, J lost 4 bases, and 11 bases lay in between. Germline CDR1 is LGHNA and CDR2 is YNFKEQ. The DNA of the CDR3 is TGTGCCAGCAGCCAAGGAGCAGACCAGTACGAGCAGTACTTC. Encoded protein: CASSQGADQYEQYF.

The chain links TRBV6-1 to TRBJ2-7; TRBD1 aligns across 8 bases. The CDR3 length is 14 residues. CDR1 and CDR2 from the germline V gene are MNHNS and SASEGT. The ends lost 7 bases at V and 6 bases at J; junction bases unmatched: 11. The CDR3 DNA reads TGTGCCAGCATCGGGGCAGGGGGCCGGGGCGAGCAGTACTTC. Its protein is CASIGAGGRGEQYF.

The rearrangement links TRBV24-1 to TRBJ1-1; tentative D call: TRBD1 (5 bases). Looked up from germline, CDR1 is KGHDR and CDR2 is SFDVKD. This CDR3 region has 13 residues. The ends were cut back, 8 bases at V and 1 base at J, with 10 bases in the middle. Here the CDR3 reads CATMGLTNTEAFF. For the CDR3, the DNA is TGTGCCACCATGGGACTGACGAACACTGAAGCTTTCTTT.

As DNA, the CDR3 is TGTGCCAGCAGCTTGGCCCGAACAGCGGTCATGAACACTGAAGCTTTCTTT. It yields the protein CASSLARTAVMNTEAFF. The genes are TRBV5-4 and TRBJ1-1; D gene unclear. Germline V gene lookup returns CDR1 SGHNT and CDR2 YYREEE (reference sequence). Trimming removed 0 bases at V and 0 bases at J, with 15 bases between. CDR3 length: 17 residues.

The gene calls are TRBV19 and TRBJ1-2; D is unclear. Trimming removed 7 bases from V and 1 base from J, with 16 bases in between. The CDR3 is made up of 15 amino acids. Germline values: CDR1 LNHDA, CDR2 SQIVND (reference sequence). CDR3 DNA sequence: TGTGCCAGTATGATGCTAGGCATGGGTAACTATGGCTACACCTTC. It is translated as CASMMLGMGNYGYTF.

Only a few counts were recorded for this clonotype. This chain connects TRBV20-1 to TRBJ1-4; D is unclear. Germline assignment: CDR1 DFQATT and CDR2 SNEGSKA (reference sequence). V lost 3 bases to trimming and J lost 0 bases, with 5 bases between them. CDR3 size: 13 residues. CDR3 in amino acids: CSASRTTNEKLFF. In DNA, the CDR3 is TGCAGTGCTAGCAGGACAACTAATGAAAAACTGTTTTTT.

The rearrangement joins TRBV20-1 to TRBJ2-3; 10 bases are a match to TRBD2. This CDR3 has 14 residues. Looked up from germline, CDR1 is DFQATT and CDR2 is SNEGSKA (reference sequence). J lost 2 bases, V lost 6 bases, and 5 bases had no gene match. CDR3 nucleotide sequence: TGCAGTGCAGTGGGACTAGCGACCACAGATACGCAGTATTTT. Translation: CSAVGLATTDTQYF.

This clonotype has just a few counts. V is TRBV6-2 or TRBV6-3 and J is TRBJ2-7; the match to TRBD2 covers 8 bases. The V and J ends lost 2 bases and 5 bases, in that order; junction bases with no gene match: 8. The germline CDR1 and CDR2 sequences are MNHEY and SVGEGT. This CDR3 is built from 15 residues. CDR3 amino acids: CASSYGRGVFDEQYF. The CDR3 DNA reads TGTGCCAGCAGTTACGGGCGGGGGGTGTTCGACGAGCAGTACTTC.

The chain has TRBV19 and TRBJ2-2, with 8 bases lining up with TRBD2. There are 15 residues in the CDR3. Germline V gene data show CDR1 as LNHDA and CDR2 as SQIVND (reference sequence). Losses at the gene ends were 4 bases for V and 6 bases for J; bases not matched to a gene: 7. CDR3 region: CASSKGREGSGELFF. CDR3 sequence (DNA): TGTGCCAGTAGTAAAGGCCGGGAGGGATCCGGGGAGCTGTTTTTT.

V gene TRBV10-2 combines with J gene TRBJ2-2, with D possibly called TRBD1 or TRBD2 (5 bases each). V gave up 4 bases and J gave up 6 bases, with 21 bases separating them. This CDR3 is built from 17 residues. Germline loops: CDR1 WSHSY, CDR2 SAAADI. In nucleotides, the CDR3 is TGCGCCAGCAGTGGAAGATCAGGGTTTTTGAGGGCCGGGGAGCTGTTTTTT. The encoded protein is CASSGRSGFLRAGELFF.

This clonotype came up a few times. The rearrangement links TRBV7-2 to TRBJ1-2, with D uncertain. Deletions cut 5 bases from V and 6 bases from J, with 13 bases between. The CDR3 covers 13 residues. The germline V gene encodes CDR1 SGHTA and CDR2 FQGNSA. CDR3 sequence (DNA): TGTGCCAGCAGCCCTCGGTTAACCCATGGCTACACCTTC. Its translation is CASSPRLTHGYTF.

This chain links TRBV19 with TRBJ1-5; TRBD1 agrees at 7 bases. This CDR3 region has 17 residues. The germline V gene encodes CDR1 LNHDA and CDR2 SQIVND (reference sequence). With V trimmed by 2 bases and J by 6 bases, 13 bases remained unmatched. The CDR3 protein is CASSIRQGDGAGQPQHF. In DNA, the CDR3 is TGTGCCAGTAGTATAAGACAGGGTGACGGCGCCGGTCAGCCCCAGCATTTT. Combining the CDR3 with reference TRBV19 and TRBJ1-5 gives the whole variable domain DGGITQSPKYLFRKEGQNVTLSCEQNLNHDAMYWYRQDPGQGLRLIYYSQIVNDFQKGDIAEGYSVSREKKESFPLTVTSAQKNPTAFYLCASSIRQGDGAGQPQHFGDGTRLSIL.

The chain recombines TRBV19 with TRBJ2-5; D could derive from TRBD1 or TRBD2 (5 bases each). Germline CDR1 is LNHDA and CDR2 is SQIVND (reference sequence). V was cut by 3 bases and J by 5 bases, with 22 bases left in between. This CDR3 is built from 17 residues. The CDR3, as DNA: TGTGCCAGTAGTATTTCTTTATGGGACCCGGCGGGTGAGACCCAGTACTTC. The encoded protein is CASSISLWDPAGETQYF.

The chain is built from TRBV20-1 and TRBJ1-1; D is unresolved. Trimming took off 0 bases at V and 3 bases at J, with 11 bases between the two ends. Germline V gene lookup returns CDR1 DFQATT and CDR2 SNEGSKA (reference sequence). CDR3 size: 14 residues. Written as DNA, the CDR3 is TGCAGTGCTAGAGATTCGGGTTTTGACACTGAAGCTTTCTTT. The encoded protein is CSARDSGFDTEAFF.

The V call is TRBV24-1, the J call TRBJ2-6, with 7 positions matching TRBD1. CDR3 length equals 17 residues. Germline assignment: CDR1 KGHDR and CDR2 SFDVKD. With 5 bases clipped from V and 0 bases from J, the junction kept 6 bases outside the gene matches. The CDR3 region has the DNA TGTGCCACCAGTGTGGGGACAGTTCCCTCTGGGGCCAACGTCCTGACTTTC. This sequence encodes CATSVGTVPSGANVLTF.

The rearrangement links TRBV9 to TRBJ1-5; perhaps TRBD1 as D (6 bases). The CDR3 is 15 amino acids. Germline V gene lookup returns CDR1 SGDLS and CDR2 YYNGEE. V lost 6 bases, J lost 3 bases, and 16 bases lay in between. In nucleotides, the CDR3 is TGTGCCAGCAACAAAGGGGGAGGGTCCAATCAGCCCCAGCATTTT. Its protein is CASNKGGGSNQPQHF.

This clonotype has more than one count but fewer than ten. V usage is TRBV7-2 and J usage is TRBJ1-2; TRBD1 matches 7 bases. V gave up 2 bases and J gave up 4 bases; unmatched junction bases: 4. CDR3 length: 14 residues. Per the germline V gene, CDR1 is SGHTA and CDR2 is FQGNSA. CDR3 residues: CASSLTGETYGYTF. CDR3 in DNA: TGTGCCAGCAGCTTAACAGGGGAAACCTATGGCTACACCTTC.

This clonotype was counted between two and nine times. The chain links TRBV5-8 to TRBJ1-2, with a possible D match to TRBD1 (5 bases). CDR3 length equals 16 residues. The germline CDR1 and CDR2 sequences are SGHTS and YDEGEE. The V and J ends lost 1 base and 2 bases respectively, with 15 bases between them. The CDR3 region is CASSLLLQGSNYGYTF. CDR3 bases: TGTGCCAGCAGCTTGTTGTTGCAGGGTTCGAACTATGGCTACACCTTC.